This T cell receptor (beta chain) came from a study of CD8+ T cells in alopecia areata. The wider study: Treatment of the treated patients consisted of oral tofacitinib, 5 to 10 mg twice daily. Whole-study findings and limits: Clonality exceeded that of normal scalp in lesional scalp, most notably in alopecia totalis/universalis. Mice showed TCR sharing more clearly than patients did, possibly owing to HLA.

A note on this clone: Its antigen is unknown.

This CDR3 contains 13 residues. Germline CDR1 and CDR2: SQVTM and ANQGSEA. The junction had 5 bases not matched to a gene; V was cut back by 1 base and J by 5 bases. Indicated treatment: oral pan-JAK inhibitor, 5-10 mg twice daily. Sequencing used cDNA as its template, made by extracting RNA and reverse transcribing it. Here immunoSEQ multiplex PCR was the method, and the copy in TCRdb shows in-frame clones only, minus some. The repertoire has about 150,000 clones, roughly 50% of them found once; the top ten carry approximately 15%. The source material was CD8+ T cells sorted from blood, sampled at week 4, from a patient treated with tofacitinib. The TCR originated in a human donor with alopecia areata. J is TRBJ2-7 and V is TRBV29-1, with 7 bases matching TRBD1. The DNA for the CDR3 is TGCAGCGTTGAAGCCGGGACAGACGACGAGCAGTACTTC. It is translated as CSVEAGTDDEQYF.